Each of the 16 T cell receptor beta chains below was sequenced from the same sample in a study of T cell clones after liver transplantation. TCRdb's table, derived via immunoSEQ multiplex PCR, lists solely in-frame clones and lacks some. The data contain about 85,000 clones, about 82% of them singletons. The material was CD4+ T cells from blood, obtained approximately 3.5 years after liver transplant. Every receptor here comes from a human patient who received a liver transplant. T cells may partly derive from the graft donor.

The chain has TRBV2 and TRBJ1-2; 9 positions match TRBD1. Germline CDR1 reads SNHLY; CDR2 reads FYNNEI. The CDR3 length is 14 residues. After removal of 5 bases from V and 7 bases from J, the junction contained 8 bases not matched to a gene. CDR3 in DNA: TGTGCCAGCAGTCCGGACAGGGGACGGGGTGGCTACACCTTC. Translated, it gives CASSPDRGRGGYTF.

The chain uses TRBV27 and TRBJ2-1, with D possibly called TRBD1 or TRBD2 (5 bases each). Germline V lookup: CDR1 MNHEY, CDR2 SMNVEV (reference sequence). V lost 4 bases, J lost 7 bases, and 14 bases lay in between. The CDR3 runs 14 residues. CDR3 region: CASSSGPTWNEQFF. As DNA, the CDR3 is TGTGCCAGCAGTTCGGGACCGACCTGGAATGAGCAGTTCTTC.

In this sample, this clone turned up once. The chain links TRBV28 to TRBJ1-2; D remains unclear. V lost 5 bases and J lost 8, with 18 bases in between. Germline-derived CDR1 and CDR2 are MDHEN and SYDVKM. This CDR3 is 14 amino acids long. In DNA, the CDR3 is TGTGCCAGCAGTCCTACGGGGATACTATGGGGCTACACCTTC. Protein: CASSPTGILWGYTF.

For the CDR3, the DNA is TGCAGCGTTGTGGAGCTTGGCTATGGCTACACCTTC. This translates into CSVVELGYGYTF. V is TRBV29-1 and J is TRBJ1-2; unclear D gene. The ends were cut back, 4 bases at V and 4 bases at J, with 10 bases in the middle. CDR3 size: 12 residues. The germline V gene encodes CDR1 SQVTM and CDR2 ANQGSEA.

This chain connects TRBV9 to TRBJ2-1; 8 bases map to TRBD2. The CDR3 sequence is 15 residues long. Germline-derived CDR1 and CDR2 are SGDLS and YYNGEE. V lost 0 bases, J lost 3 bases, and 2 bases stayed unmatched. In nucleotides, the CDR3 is TGTGCCAGCAGCGTAGATAGCGGGGTCTACAATGAGCAGTTCTTC. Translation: CASSVDSGVYNEQFF.

The CDR3, as DNA: TGTGCCAGCAGTTGGGACAGGAACACTGAAGCTTTCTTT. This encodes CASSWDRNTEAFF. V and J are TRBV28 and TRBJ1-1; 7 nucleotides line up with TRBD1. The junction had 0 bases not matched to a gene; V was cut back by 4 bases and J by 1 base. CDR3 length: 13 amino acids. The germline gives CDR1 MDHEN, CDR2 SYDVKM.

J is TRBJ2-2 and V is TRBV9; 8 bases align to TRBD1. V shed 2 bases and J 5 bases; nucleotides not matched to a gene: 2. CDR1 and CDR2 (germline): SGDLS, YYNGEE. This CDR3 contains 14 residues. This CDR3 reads CASSVQGATGELFF. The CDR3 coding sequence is TGTGCCAGCAGCGTGCAGGGGGCGACCGGGGAGCTGTTTTTT.

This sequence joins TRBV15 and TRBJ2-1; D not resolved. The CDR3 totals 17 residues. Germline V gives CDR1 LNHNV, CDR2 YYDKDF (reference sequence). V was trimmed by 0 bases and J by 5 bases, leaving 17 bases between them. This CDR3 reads CATSRDKRPRNHNEQFF. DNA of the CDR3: TGTGCCACCAGCAGAGATAAGAGGCCTCGGAATCACAATGAGCAGTTCTTC.

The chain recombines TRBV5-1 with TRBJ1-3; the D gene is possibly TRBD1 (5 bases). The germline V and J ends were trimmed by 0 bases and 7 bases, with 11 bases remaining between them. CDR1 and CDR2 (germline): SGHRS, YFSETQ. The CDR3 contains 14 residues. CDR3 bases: TGCGCCAGCAGCTTGGCTGCGGGGCTCAACACCATATATTTT. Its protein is CASSLAAGLNTIYF. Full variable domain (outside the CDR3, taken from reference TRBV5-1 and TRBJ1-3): KAGVTQTPRYLIKTRGQQVTLSCSPISGHRSVSWYQQTPGQGLQFLFEYFSETQRNKGNFPGRFSGRQFSNSRSEMNVSTLELGDSALYLCASSLAAGLNTIYFGEGSWLTVV.

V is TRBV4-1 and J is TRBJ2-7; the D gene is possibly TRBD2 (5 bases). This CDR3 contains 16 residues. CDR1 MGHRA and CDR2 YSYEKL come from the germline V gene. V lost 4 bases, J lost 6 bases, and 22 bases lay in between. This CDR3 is CASSPTRAGLSSEQYF. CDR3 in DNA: TGCGCCAGCAGCCCGACGAGGGCAGGCCTTTCGTCCGAGCAGTACTTC.

The CDR3 region is CASSLVAGGPLETQYF. CDR3 bases: TGCGCCAGCAGCTTGGTGGCGGGAGGGCCTTTAGAGACCCAGTACTTC. V is TRBV5-1 and J is TRBJ2-5; 9 bases are shared with TRBD2. Trimming removed 0 bases from V and 4 bases from J; junction bases left unmatched: 7. The germline V gene encodes CDR1 SGHRS and CDR2 YFSETQ. The CDR3 covers 16 residues. The whole variable domain, remainder taken from reference TRBV5-1 and TRBJ2-5, is KAGVTQTPRYLIKTRGQQVTLSCSPISGHRSVSWYQQTPGQGLQFLFEYFSETQRNKGNFPGRFSGRQFSNSRSEMNVSTLELGDSALYLCASSLVAGGPLETQYFGPGTRLLVL.

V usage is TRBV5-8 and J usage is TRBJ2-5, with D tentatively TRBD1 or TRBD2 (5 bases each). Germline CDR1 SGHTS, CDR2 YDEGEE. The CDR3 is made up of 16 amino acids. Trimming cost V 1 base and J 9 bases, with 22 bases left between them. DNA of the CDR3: TGTGCCAGCAGCTTGTATGAGCCGAAGGGACGGGTGGCCCAGTACTTC. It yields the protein CASSLYEPKGRVAQYF.

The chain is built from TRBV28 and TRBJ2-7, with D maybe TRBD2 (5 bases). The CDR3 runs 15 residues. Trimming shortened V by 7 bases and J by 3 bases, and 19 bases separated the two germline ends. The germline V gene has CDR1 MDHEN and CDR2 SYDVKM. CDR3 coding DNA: TGTGCCAGCACCCTCCCCGGAGGTAAATTCTACGAGCAGTACTTC. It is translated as CASTLPGGKFYEQYF.

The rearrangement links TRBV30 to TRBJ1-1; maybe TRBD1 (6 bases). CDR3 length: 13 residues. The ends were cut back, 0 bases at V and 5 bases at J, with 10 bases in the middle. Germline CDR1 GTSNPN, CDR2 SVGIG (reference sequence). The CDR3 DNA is TGTGCCTGGAGTGTCGGAGGGGGTACTGAAGCTTTCTTT. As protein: CAWSVGGGTEAFF.

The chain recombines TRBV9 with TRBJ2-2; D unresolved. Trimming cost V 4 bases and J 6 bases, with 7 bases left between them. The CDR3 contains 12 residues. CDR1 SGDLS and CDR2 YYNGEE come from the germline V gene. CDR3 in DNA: TGTGCCAGCAGCCCCCCGTCCGGGGAGCTGTTTTTT. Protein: CASSPPSGELFF.

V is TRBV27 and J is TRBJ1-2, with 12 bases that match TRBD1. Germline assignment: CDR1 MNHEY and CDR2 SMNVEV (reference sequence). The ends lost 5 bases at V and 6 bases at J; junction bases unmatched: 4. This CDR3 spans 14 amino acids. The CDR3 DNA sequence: TGTGCCAGCAGTCCGGGGACAGGGGGCCATGGCTACACCTTC. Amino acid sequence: CASSPGTGGHGYTF.